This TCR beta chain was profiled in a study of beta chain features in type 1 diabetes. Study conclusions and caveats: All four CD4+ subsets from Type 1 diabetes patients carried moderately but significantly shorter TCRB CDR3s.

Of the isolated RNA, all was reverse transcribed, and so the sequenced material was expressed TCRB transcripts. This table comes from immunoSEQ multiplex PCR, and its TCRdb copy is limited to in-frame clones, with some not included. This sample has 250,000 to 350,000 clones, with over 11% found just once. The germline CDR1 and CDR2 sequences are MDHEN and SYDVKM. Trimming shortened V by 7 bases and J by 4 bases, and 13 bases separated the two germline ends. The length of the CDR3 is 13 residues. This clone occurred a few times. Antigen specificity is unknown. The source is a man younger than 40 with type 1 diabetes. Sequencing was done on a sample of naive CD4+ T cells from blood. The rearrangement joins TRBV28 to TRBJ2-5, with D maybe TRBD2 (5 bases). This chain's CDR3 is CASKVGNPETQYF. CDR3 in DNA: TGTGCCAGCAAAGTCGGGAACCCAGAGACCCAGTACTTC.